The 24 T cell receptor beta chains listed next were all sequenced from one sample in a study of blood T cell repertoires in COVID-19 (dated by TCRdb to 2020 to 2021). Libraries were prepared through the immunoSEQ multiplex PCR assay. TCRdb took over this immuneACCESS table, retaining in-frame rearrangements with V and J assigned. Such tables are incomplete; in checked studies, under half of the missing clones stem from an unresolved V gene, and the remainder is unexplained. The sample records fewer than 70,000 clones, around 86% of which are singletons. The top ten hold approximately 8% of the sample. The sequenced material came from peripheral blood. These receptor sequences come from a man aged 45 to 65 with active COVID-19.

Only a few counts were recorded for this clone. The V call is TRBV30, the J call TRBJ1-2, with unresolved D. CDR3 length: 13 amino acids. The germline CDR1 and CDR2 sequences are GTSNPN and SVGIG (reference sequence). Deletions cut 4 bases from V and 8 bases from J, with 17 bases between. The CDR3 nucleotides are TGTGCCTGGACCCCTGGGCCAGGTCGGGGCTACACCTTC. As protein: CAWTPGPGRGYTF.

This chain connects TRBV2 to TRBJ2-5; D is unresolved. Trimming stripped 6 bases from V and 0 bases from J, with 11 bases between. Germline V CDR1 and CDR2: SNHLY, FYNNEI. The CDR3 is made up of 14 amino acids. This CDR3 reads CASSLTEYQETQYF. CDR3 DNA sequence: TGTGCCAGCAGCCTCACTGAGTACCAAGAGACCCAGTACTTC.

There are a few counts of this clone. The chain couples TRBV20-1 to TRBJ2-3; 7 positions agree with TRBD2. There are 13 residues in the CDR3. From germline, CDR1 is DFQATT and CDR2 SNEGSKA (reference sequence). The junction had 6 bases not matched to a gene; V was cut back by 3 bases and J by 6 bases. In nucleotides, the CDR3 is TGCAGTGCTAGTCCTAGCGGTTTGGATACGCAGTATTTT. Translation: CSASPSGLDTQYF.

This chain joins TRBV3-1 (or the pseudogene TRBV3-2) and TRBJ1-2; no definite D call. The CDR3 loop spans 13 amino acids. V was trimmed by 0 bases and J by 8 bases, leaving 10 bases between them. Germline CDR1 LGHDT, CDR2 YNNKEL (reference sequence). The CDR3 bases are TGTGCCAGCAGCCAAGAGTCATTAACAGGCTACACCTTC. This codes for CASSQESLTGYTF.

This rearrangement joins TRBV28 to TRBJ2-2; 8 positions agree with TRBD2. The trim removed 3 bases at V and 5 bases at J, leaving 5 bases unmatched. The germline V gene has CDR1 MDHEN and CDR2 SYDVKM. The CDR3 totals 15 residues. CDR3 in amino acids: CASSFSGRGTGELFF. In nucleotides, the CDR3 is TGTGCCAGCAGTTTTTCCGGGAGGGGAACCGGGGAGCTGTTTTTT.

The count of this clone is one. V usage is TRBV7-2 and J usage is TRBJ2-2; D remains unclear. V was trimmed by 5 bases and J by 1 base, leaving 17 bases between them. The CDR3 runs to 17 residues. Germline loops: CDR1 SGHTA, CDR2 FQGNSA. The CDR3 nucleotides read TGTGCCAGCAGCCTTTACGACACCCCCAAGAACACCGGGGAGCTGTTTTTT. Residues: CASSLYDTPKNTGELFF.

CDR3 protein: CASSLFDRAGYTF. CDR3 DNA sequence: TGTGCCAGCAGTTTATTCGACAGAGCTGGCTACACCTTC. This chain connects TRBV12-3 or TRBV12-4 to TRBJ1-2, with D maybe TRBD1 (5 bases). The V end was cut by 2 bases, the J end by 7 bases, with 11 bases between. CDR3 length equals 13 residues.

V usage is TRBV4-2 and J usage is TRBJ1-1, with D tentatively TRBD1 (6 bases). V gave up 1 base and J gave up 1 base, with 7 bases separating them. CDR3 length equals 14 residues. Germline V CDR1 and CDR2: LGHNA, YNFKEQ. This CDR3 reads CASSQATGNTEAFF. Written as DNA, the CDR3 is TGTGCCAGCAGCCAAGCGACAGGGAACACTGAAGCTTTCTTT.

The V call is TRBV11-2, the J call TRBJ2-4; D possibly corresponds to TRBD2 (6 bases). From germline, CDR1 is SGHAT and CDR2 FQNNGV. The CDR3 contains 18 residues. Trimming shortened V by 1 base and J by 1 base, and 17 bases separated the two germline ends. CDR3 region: CASSLVAGWTIAKNIQYF. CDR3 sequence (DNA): TGTGCCAGCAGCTTAGTGGCAGGATGGACTATCGCCAAAAACATTCAGTACTTC. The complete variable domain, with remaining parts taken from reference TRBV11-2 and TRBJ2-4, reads EAGVAQSPRYKIIEKRQSVAFWCNPISGHATLYWYQQILGQGPKLLIQFQNNGVVDDSQLPKDRFSAERLKGVDSTLKIQPAKLEDSAVYLCASSLVAGWTIAKNIQYFGAGTRLSVL.

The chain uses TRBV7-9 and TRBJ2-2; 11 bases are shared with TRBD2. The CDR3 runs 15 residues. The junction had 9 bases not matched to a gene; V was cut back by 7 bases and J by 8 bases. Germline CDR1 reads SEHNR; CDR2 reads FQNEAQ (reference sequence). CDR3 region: CASTSRLAGLGELFF. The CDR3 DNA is TGTGCCAGCACCTCCAGACTAGCGGGGTTGGGGGAGCTGTTTTTT.

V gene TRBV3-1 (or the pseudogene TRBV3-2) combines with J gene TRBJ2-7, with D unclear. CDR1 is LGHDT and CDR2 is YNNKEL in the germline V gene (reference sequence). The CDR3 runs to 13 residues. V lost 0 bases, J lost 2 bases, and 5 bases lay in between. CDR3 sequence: CASSQDPAYEQYF. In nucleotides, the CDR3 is TGTGCCAGCAGCCAAGATCCGGCCTACGAGCAGTACTTC.

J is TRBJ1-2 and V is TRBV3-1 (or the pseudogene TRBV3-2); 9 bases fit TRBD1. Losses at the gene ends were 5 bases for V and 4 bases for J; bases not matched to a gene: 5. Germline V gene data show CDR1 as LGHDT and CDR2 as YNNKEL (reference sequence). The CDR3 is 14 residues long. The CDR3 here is CASSYGTGRYGYTF. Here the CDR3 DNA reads TGTGCCAGCAGCTACGGGACAGGGCGCTATGGCTACACCTTC.

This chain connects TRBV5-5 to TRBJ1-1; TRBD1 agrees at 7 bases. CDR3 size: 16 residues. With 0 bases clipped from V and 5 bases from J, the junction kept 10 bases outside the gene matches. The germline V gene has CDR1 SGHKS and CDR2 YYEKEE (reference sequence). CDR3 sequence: CASSLASTGLGTEAFF. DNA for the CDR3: TGTGCCAGCAGCTTGGCCTCGACAGGGTTAGGAACTGAAGCTTTCTTT.

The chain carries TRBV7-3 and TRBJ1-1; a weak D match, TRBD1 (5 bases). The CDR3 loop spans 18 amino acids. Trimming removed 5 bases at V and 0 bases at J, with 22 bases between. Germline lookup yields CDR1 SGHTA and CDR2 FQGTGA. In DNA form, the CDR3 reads TGTGCCAGCAGCCCGGCACCCGACAGTTTCTACATGAACACTGAAGCTTTCTTT. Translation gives CASSPAPDSFYMNTEAFF.

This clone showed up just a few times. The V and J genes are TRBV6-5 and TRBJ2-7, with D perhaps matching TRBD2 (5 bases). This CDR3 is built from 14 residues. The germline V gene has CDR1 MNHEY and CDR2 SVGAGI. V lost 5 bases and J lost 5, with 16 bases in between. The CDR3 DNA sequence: TGTGCCAGCAGTCGGGGTCCATTCCCCAACGAGCAGTACTTC. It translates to CASSRGPFPNEQYF.

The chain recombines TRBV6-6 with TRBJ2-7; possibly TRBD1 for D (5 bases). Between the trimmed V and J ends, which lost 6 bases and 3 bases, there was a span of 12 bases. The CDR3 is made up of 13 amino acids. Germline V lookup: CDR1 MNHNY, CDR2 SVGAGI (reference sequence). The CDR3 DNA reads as TGTGCCAGCAGAACCTCCGACAGCTACGAGCAGTACTTC. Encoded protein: CASRTSDSYEQYF.

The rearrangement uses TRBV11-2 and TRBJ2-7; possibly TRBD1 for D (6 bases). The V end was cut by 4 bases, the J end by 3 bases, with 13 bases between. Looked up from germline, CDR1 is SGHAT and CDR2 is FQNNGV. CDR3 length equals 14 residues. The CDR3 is CASSSTGKFYEQYF. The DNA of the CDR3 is TGTGCCAGCAGCTCCACAGGGAAATTCTACGAGCAGTACTTC.

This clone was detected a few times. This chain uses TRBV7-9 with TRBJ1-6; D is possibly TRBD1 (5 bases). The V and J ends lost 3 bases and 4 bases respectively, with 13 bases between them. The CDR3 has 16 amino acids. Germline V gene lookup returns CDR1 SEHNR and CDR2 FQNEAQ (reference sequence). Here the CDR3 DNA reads TGTGCCAGCAGCTTGGGGCAGGGCTTTTATAATTCACCCCTCCACTTT. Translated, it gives CASSLGQGFYNSPLHF.

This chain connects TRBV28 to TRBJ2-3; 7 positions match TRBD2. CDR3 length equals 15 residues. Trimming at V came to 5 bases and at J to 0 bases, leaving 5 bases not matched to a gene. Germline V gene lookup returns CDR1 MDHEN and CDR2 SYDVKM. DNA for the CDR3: TGTGCCAGCAGTCTACTTAGCGGGAGCACAGATACGCAGTATTTT. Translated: CASSLLSGSTDTQYF.

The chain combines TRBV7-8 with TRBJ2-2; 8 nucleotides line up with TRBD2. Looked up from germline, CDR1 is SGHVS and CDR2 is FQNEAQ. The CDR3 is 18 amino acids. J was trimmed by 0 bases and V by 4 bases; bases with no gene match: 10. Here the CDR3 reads CASSSRGGGTANTGELFF. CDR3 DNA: TGTGCCAGCAGCTCACGCGGCGGGGGGACTGCGAACACCGGGGAGCTGTTTTTT.

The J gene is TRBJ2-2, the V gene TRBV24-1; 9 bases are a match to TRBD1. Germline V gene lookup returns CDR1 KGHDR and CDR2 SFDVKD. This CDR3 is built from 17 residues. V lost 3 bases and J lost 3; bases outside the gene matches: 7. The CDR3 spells CATSDPSGTGYTGELFF. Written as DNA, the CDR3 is TGTGCCACCAGTGATCCATCCGGGACAGGGTACACCGGGGAGCTGTTTTTT.

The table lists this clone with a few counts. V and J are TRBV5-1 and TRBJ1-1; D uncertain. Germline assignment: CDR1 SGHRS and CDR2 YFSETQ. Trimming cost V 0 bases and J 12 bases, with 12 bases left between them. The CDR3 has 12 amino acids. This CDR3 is CASSLDSGLTFF. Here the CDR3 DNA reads TGCGCCAGCAGCTTGGATTCAGGATTAACTTTCTTT. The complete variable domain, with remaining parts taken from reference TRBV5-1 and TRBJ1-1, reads KAGVTQTPRYLIKTRGQQVTLSCSPISGHRSVSWYQQTPGQGLQFLFEYFSETQRNKGNFPGRFSGRQFSNSRSEMNVSTLELGDSALYLCASSLDSGLTFFGQGTRLTVV.

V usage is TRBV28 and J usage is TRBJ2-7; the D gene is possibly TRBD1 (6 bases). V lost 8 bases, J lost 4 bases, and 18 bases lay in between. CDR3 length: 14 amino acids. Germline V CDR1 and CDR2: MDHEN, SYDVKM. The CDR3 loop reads CASPQGQGYYEQYF. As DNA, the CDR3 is TGTGCCAGCCCCCAAGGGCAGGGGTATTACGAGCAGTACTTC. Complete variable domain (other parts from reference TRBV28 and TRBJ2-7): DVKVTQSSRYLVKRTGEKVFLECVQDMDHENMFWYRQDPGLGLRLIYFSYDVKMKEKGDIPEGYSVSREKKERFSLILESASTNQTSMYLCASPQGQGYYEQYFGPGTRLTVT.

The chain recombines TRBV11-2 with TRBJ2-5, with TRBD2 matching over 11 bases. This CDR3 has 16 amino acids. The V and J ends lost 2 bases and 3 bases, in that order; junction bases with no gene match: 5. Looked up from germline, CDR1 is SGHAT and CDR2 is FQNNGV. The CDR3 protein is CASSLLAGGREETQYF. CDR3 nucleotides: TGTGCCAGCAGCTTACTAGCGGGGGGACGGGAAGAGACCCAGTACTTC.